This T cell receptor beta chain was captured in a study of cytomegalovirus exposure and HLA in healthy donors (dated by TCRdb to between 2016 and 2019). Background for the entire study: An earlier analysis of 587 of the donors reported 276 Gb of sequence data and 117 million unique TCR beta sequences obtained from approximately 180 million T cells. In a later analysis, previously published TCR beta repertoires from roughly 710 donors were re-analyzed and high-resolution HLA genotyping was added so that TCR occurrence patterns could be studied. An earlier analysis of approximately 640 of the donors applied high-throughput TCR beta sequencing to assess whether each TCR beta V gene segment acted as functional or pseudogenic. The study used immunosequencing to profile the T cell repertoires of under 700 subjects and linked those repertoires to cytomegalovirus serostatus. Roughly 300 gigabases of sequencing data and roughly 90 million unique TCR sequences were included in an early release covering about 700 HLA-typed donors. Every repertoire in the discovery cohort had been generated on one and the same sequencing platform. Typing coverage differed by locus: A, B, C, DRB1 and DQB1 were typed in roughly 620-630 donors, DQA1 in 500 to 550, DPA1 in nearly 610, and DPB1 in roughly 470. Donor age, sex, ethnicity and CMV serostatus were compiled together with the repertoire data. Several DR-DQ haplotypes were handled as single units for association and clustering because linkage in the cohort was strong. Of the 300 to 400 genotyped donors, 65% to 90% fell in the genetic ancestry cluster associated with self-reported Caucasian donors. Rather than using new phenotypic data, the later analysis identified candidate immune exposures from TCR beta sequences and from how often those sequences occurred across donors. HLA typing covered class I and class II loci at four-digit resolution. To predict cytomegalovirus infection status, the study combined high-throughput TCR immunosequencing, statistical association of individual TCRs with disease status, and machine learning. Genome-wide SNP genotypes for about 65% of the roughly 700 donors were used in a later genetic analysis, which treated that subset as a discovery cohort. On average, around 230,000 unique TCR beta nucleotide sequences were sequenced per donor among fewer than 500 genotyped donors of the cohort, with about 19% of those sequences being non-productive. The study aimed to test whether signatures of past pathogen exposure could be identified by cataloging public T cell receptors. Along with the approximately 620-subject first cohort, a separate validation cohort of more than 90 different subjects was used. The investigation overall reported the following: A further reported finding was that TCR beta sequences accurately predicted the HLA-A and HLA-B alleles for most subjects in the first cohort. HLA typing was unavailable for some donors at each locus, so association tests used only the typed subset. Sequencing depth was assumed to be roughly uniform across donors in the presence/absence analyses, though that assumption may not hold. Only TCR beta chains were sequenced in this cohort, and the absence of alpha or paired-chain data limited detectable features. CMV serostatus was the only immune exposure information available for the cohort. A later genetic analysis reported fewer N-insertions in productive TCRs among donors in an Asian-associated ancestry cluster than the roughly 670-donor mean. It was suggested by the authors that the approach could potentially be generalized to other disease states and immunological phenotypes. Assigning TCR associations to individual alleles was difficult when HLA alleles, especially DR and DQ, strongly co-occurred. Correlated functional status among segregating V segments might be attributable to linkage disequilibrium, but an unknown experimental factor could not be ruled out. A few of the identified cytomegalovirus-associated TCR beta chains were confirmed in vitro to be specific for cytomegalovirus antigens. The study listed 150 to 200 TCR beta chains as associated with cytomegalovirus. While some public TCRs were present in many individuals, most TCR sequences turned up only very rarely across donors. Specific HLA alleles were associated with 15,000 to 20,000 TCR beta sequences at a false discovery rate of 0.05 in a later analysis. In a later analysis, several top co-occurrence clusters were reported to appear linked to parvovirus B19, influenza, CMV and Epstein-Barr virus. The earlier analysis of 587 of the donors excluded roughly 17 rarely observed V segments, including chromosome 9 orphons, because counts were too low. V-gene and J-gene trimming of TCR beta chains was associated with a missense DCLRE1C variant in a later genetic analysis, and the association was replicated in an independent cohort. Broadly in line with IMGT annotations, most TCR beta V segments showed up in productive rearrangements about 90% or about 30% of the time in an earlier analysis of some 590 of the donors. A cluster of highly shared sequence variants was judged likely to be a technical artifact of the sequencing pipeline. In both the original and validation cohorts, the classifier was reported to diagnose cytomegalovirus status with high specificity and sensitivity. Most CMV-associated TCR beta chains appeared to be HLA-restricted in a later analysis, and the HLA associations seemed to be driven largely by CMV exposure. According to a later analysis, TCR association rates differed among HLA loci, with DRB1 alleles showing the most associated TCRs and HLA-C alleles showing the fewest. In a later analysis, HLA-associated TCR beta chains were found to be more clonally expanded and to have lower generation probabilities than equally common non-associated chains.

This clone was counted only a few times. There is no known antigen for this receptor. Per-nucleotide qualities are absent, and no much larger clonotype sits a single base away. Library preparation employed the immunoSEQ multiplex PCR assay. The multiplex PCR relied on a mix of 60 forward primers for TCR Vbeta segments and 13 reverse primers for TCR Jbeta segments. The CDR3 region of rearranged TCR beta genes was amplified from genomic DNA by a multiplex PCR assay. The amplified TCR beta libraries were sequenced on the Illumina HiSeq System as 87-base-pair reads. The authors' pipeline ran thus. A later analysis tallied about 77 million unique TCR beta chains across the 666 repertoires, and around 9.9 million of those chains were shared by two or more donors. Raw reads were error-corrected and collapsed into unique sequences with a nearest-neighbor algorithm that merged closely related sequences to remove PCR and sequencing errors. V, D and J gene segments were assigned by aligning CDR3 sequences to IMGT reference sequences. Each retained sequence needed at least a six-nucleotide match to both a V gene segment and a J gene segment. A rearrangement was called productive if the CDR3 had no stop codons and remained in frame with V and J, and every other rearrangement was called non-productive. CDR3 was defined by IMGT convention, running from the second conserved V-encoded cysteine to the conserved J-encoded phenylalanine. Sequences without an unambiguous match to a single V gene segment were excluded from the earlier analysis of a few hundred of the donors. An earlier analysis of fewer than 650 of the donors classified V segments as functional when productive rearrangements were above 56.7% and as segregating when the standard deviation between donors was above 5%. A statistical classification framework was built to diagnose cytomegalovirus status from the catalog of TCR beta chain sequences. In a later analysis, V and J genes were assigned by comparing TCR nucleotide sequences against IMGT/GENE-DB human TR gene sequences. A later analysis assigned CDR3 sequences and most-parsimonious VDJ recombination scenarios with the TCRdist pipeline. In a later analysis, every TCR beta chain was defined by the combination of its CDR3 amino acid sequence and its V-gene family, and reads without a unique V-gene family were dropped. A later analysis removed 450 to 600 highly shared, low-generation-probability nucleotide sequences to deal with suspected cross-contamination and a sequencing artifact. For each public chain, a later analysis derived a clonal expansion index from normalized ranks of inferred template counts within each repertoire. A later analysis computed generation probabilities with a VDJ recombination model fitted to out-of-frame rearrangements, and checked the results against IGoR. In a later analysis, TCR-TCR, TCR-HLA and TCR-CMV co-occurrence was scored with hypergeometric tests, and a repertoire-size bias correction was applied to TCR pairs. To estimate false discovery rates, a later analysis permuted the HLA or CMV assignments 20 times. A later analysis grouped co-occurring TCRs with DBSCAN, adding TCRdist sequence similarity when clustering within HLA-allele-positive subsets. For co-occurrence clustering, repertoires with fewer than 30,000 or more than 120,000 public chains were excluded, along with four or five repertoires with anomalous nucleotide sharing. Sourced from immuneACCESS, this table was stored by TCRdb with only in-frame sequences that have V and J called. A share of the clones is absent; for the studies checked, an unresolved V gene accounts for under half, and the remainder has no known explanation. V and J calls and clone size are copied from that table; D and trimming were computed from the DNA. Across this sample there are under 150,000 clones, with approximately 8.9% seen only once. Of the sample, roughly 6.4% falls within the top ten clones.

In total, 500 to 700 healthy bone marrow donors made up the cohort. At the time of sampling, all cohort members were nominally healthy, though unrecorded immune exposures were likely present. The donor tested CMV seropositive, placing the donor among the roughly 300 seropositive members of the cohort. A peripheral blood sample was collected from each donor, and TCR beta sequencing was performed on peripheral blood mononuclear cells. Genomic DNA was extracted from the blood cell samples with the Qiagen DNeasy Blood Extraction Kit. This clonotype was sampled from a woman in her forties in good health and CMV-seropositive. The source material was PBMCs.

The nucleotide sequence reads TGTGCCAGCAGCCAAGGGGGGGTTCCGGAGCAGTTCTTC. Its amino acids are CASSQGGVPEQFF. Recombination linked TRBV7-9 to TRBJ2-1; tentative D gene TRBD2, with 7 bases matching. V gives up 5 bases and J gives up 10 bases, and the segment between their germline ends measures 15 bases. From the cysteine through the phenylalanine, the CDR3 covers 13 amino acids. Here the CDR3 DNA is all that survives: 39 bases in frame from base 1. CDR1 and CDR2 (SEHNR, FQNEAQ) derive from the germline V gene (reference sequence).